This T cell receptor beta chain emerged from a study of blood T cell repertoires in COVID-19. For the study at large: Acute and convalescent COVID-19 specimens originated in the United States, Italy and Spain. PBMCs, B-cell-depleted T cells, or T cells were the source of the cDNA or gDNA that made up the material.

Per germline, CDR1 MDHEN and CDR2 SYDVKM. With 7 bases clipped from V and 1 base from J, the junction kept 10 bases outside the gene matches. The CDR3 sequence is 15 residues long. In the original processing: Reference gene primers were amplified, and this amplification served to estimate nucleated cell counts. The repertoire was sequenced with immunoSEQ multiplex PCR; TCRdb's copy has only in-frame clones and lacks some. The DNA gave D and trimming, while V, J and clone size come from that table. The data contain 180,000 or so clones, about 83% of them singletons. The chain has TRBV28 and TRBJ2-7, with 7 bases identical to TRBD1. The sample taken for sequencing was peripheral blood. This TCR was sampled from a man aged 35 to 55 who had recovered from COVID-19. The CDR3 coding sequence is TGTGCCAGCATTTCTGGACAGGTTGGATCCTACGAGCAGTACTTC. Its protein is CASISGQVGSYEQYF.